The clone carrying this TCR beta chain was detected a few times. What it recognizes is unknown. Using quantitative 5'-RACE with molecular barcodes, the authors made TCR beta libraries. TCRdb used MiXCR to reprocess the 5' RACE reads, holding one entry per CDR3 protein. In the table there are 250,000 to 350,000 distinct CDR3 sequences, around 21% of which are singletons. The record originates from a study of CD8 T cells in ankylosing spondylitis. Whole-study results and caveats: The study looked at matched synovial fluid samples from ankylosing spondylitis patients. Disease-linked clones were reported to be significantly enriched there.

Germline CDR1 reads SEHNR; CDR2 reads FQNEAQ (reference sequence). V was clipped by 0 bases and J by 5 bases, with 7 bases between them. The CDR3 runs 13 residues. This sequence was found in a female donor with ankylosing spondylitis or in good health (not recorded which). The gene calls are TRBV7-9 and TRBJ2-5; no firm D call. Input material: blood, either unsorted or a sorted T cell fraction (not recorded which). CDR3 region: CASSLAHLETQYF. The DNA of the CDR3 is TGTGCCAGCAGCTTAGCCCACCTGGAGACCCAGTACTTC.